Listed here are 11 T cell receptor beta chains from one sample, sequenced in a study of CD8 T cells in Susac syndrome. RNA amounts of roughly 0.5 to 1 ug underwent reverse transcription with random hexamers. From the immunoSEQ multiplex PCR reads, TCRdb called clonotypes with MiXCR, one entry per CDR3 protein. The top ten hold 0.12% of the sample, which has about 180,000 distinct CDR3 sequences, roughly 92% seen once. Sample: CD4+ T cells from PBMCs. The receptors stem from a human donor with Susac syndrome.

The rearrangement uses TRBV29-1 and TRBJ2-7; the D gene is possibly TRBD2 (6 bases). The germline V and J ends were trimmed by 7 bases and 3 bases, with 13 bases remaining between them. The germline V gene has CDR1 SQVTM and CDR2 ANQGSEA. The CDR3 spans 12 residues. Here the CDR3 DNA reads TGCAGCGCTCGGGACTGGGGCTACGAGCAGTACTTC. Translation gives CSARDWGYEQYF.

The chain combines TRBV3-1 with TRBJ1-3; D uncertain. Trimming took 2 bases from V and 2 from J, leaving 10 bases between them. This CDR3 has 15 residues. The germline V gene has CDR1 LGHDT and CDR2 YNNKEL (reference sequence). CDR3 in amino acids: CASSQLGGAGNTIYF. The CDR3 coding sequence is TGTGCCAGCAGCCAATTAGGAGGAGCTGGAAACACCATATATTTT.

This chain joins TRBV20-1 and TRBJ2-2; D not certain. The ends were cut back, 2 bases at V and 8 bases at J, with 9 bases in the middle. The CDR3 consists of 12 residues. Germline loops: CDR1 DFQATT, CDR2 SNEGSKA (reference sequence). The CDR3 DNA sequence: TGCAGTGCTAGAACTGGTGGTGGGGAGCTGTTTTTT. Its protein product is CSARTGGGELFF.

This clonotype was found once. The CDR3 is CASSSSGGQNEQFF. For the CDR3, the DNA is TGTGCCAGCAGCTCTAGCGGGGGCCAAAATGAGCAGTTCTTC. The chain has TRBV7-3 and TRBJ2-1, with 10 positions matching TRBD2. Germline assignment: CDR1 SGHTA and CDR2 FQGTGA. V was pared by 4 bases and J by 7 bases, with 4 bases of the junction left unmatched. This CDR3 has 14 amino acids.

The chain links TRBV5-6 to TRBJ1-5, with a possible D match to TRBD1 (6 bases). In germline, CDR1 is SGHDT, CDR2 YYEEEE. CDR3 length: 13 residues. Trimming took off 4 bases at V and 6 bases at J, with 11 bases between the two ends. The DNA of the CDR3 is TGTGCCAGCAGCGTGGGGGGCGCTCAGCCCCAGCATTTT. It specifies CASSVGGAQPQHF. Full variable domain (outside the CDR3, taken from reference TRBV5-6 and TRBJ1-5): DAGVTQSPTHLIKTRGQQVTLRCSPKSGHDTVSWYQQALGQGPQFIFQYYEEEERQRGNFPDRFSGHQFPNYSSELNVNALLLGDSALYLCASSVGGAQPQHFGDGTRLSIL.

This chain uses TRBV9 with TRBJ2-7; 8 bases fit TRBD2. Germline V gives CDR1 SGDLS, CDR2 YYNGEE. J was trimmed by 1 base and V by 2 bases; bases with no gene match: 5. This CDR3 is 15 amino acids long. In DNA, the CDR3 is TGTGCCAGCAGCGTTGCGGGGGGCCGATCCTACGAGCAGTACTTC. This gives the protein CASSVAGGRSYEQYF. The entire variable domain, with the rest obtained from reference TRBV9 and TRBJ2-7, is as follows: DSGVTQTPKHLITATGQRVTLRCSPRSGDLSVYWYQQSLDQGLQFLIQYYNGEERAKGNILERFSAQQFPDLHSELNLSSLELGDSALYFCASSVAGGRSYEQYFGPGTRLTVT.

The gene calls are TRBV4-1 and TRBJ1-6; D possibly corresponds to TRBD1 (6 bases). The CDR3 covers 19 residues. Germline V CDR1 and CDR2: MGHRA, YSYEKL. Trimming removed 0 bases at V and 15 bases at J, with 30 bases between. In DNA form, the CDR3 reads TGCGCCAGCAGCCAAGATGAGGGGGGGAAAGTTTATTGGGACCCTTACCTCCACTTT. As protein: CASSQDEGGKVYWDPYLHF.

The chain carries TRBV25-1 and TRBJ2-2, with D possibly being TRBD1 (6 bases). CDR3 size: 16 residues. Per the germline V gene, CDR1 is MGHDK and CDR2 is SYGVNS. Trimming pared 4 bases from V and 1 base from J, leaving 13 bases between. The CDR3 DNA follows: TGTGCCAGCAGTGGCCTCGGCAGGGGGAACACCGGGGAGCTGTTTTTT. Amino acid sequence: CASSGLGRGNTGELFF.

The chain joins TRBV5-1 to TRBJ2-3, with D hard to call. Deletions cut 3 bases from V and 1 base from J, with 9 bases between. The CDR3 runs to 14 residues. Germline V gene lookup returns CDR1 SGHRS and CDR2 YFSETQ. In DNA form, the CDR3 reads TGCGCCAGCAGCTGGGGTACGGGCACAGATACGCAGTATTTT. Translating it yields CASSWGTGTDTQYF.

The chain is built from TRBV20-1 and TRBJ2-5, with D tentatively TRBD1 (6 bases). Deletions cut 6 bases from V and 1 base from J, with 12 bases between. The CDR3 contains 13 residues. Per the germline V gene, CDR1 is DFQATT and CDR2 is SNEGSKA (reference sequence). In DNA, the CDR3 is TGCAGTGCCACCGGGACATCCCAAGAGACCCAGTACTTC. Its protein is CSATGTSQETQYF.

CDR3 sequence: CASSLTSKGQGYNEQFF. The CDR3, as DNA: TGTGCCAGCAGCCTTACTTCGAAGGGACAGGGGTACAATGAGCAGTTCTTC. The chain is built from TRBV7-9 and TRBJ2-1; TRBD1 matches at 10 bases. The CDR3 runs 17 residues. Germline assignment: CDR1 SEHNR and CDR2 FQNEAQ (reference sequence). V trimming: 5 bases; J trimming: 4 bases; junction bases outside the gene matches: 11.